This TCR beta chain was retrieved from a study of a mutant IDH1 vaccine in newly diagnosed glioma. Study in general: Patients were given eight vaccinations, scheduled in weeks 1, 3, 5, 7, 11, 15, 19 and 23. The first vaccination came 4-6 weeks after radiotherapy alone, or with temozolomide cycles. Patients' prior therapy spanned radiotherapy, temozolomide, or both; most underwent both.

Data came from immunoSEQ multiplex PCR; TCRdb stores just in-frame clones and leaves some out. The sample contains just under 45,000 clones, roughly 90% of which appear only once. Time point indicated: week 23, last vaccination. Every vaccination contained 300 ug of the mutant IDH1 20-mer peptide and was paired with topical imiquimod. On this clone: Its matching antigen is unknown.

Looked up from germline, CDR1 is LGHNA and CDR2 is YSLEER. With 4 bases clipped from V and 4 bases from J, the junction kept 9 bases outside the gene matches. CDR3 size: 16 residues. The origin of this receptor is a man aged 50 to 60 with glioma. The rearrangement uses TRBV4-3 and TRBJ2-1; 8 nucleotides align to TRBD1. Sequencing was performed on PBMCs, taken from a glioma patient whose treatment included an IDH1 peptide vaccine. CDR3 bases: TGCGCCAGCAGCCCCCGACAGGGGACCTCATACAATGAGCAGTTCTTC. Encoded protein: CASSPRQGTSYNEQFF.